A single sample is the source of the 21 T cell receptor beta chains below, sequenced in a study of T-cell reconstitution after alpha-beta-depleted transplantation in children. A library of TCRbeta sequences, prepared with unique molecular identifiers, was generated. Using its own MiXCR run on the PCR reads, TCRdb lists one record per CDR3 protein. The sample includes hundreds of thousands of distinct CDR3 sequences, about a tenth seen only once; the top ten take roughly 27%. The sample here was PBMCs, taken before TCRalphabeta/CD19-depleted stem cell transplant. These receptors all stem from a child under two years old with acute myeloid leukemia, due to receive a stem cell transplant.

This clonotype has ten or more counts. This sequence joins TRBV12-3 or TRBV12-4 and TRBJ2-5; 8 bases match TRBD2. Trimming took 3 bases from V and 5 from J; bases not matched to a gene: 2. The CDR3 is 13 amino acids. The CDR3 sequence: CASSFRGGETQYF. The CDR3 DNA is TGTGCCAGCAGTTTTCGGGGGGGGGAGACCCAGTACTTC.

This clonotype was observed at least ten times. This sequence joins TRBV7-7 and TRBJ2-1; the D gene is possibly TRBD1 (5 bases). CDR1 and CDR2 from the germline V gene are SSHAT and FNYEAQ (reference sequence). The CDR3 totals 15 residues. Trimming took off 6 bases at V and 4 bases at J, with 16 bases between the two ends. The CDR3 region has the DNA TGTGCCAGCAGTTTTAGGGGCGCCCTTTACAATGAGCAGTTCTTC. The encoded protein is CASSFRGALYNEQFF. The whole variable domain, filled in from reference TRBV7-7 and TRBJ2-1, reads GAGVSQSPRYKVTKRGQDVTLRCDPISSHATLYWYQQALGQGPEFLTYFNYEAQPDKSGLPSDRFSAERPEGSISTLTIQRTEQRDSAMYRCASSFRGALYNEQFFGPGTRLTVL.

In this sample, this clonotype turned up many times. This rearrangement joins TRBV7-2 to TRBJ2-7; 7 bases are shared with TRBD2. In germline, CDR1 is SGHTA, CDR2 FQGNSA. The CDR3 is 15 residues long. V gave up 7 bases and J gave up 3 bases; unmatched junction bases: 12. CDR3 protein: CASTQSRLADYEQYF. The CDR3 region has the DNA TGTGCCAGCACCCAATCGAGGCTAGCGGACTACGAGCAGTACTTC.

Many counts were recorded for this clonotype. The gene calls are TRBV20-1 and TRBJ2-3, with TRBD2 identical over 9 bases. The CDR3 has 15 residues. V shed 3 bases and J 2 bases; nucleotides not matched to a gene: 6. Germline lookup yields CDR1 DFQATT and CDR2 SNEGSKA (reference sequence). CDR3 nucleotides: TGCAGTGCTAGTCCTGCGGGAGGGCCCACAGATACGCAGTATTTT. Protein sequence: CSASPAGGPTDTQYF.

This clonotype was seen many times. The chain recombines TRBV7-2 with TRBJ2-2; the D gene is possibly TRBD2 (5 bases). This CDR3 has 15 amino acids. Trimming removed 5 bases from V and 0 bases from J, with 10 bases in between. Per the germline V gene, CDR1 is SGHTA and CDR2 is FQGNSA. The CDR3 bases are TGTGCCAGCAGCGGGATAGCGACGAACACCGGGGAGCTGTTTTTT. Translation gives CASSGIATNTGELFF.

The chain couples TRBV6-2 or TRBV6-3 to TRBJ2-7; 7 bases are a match to TRBD1. This CDR3 has 14 amino acids. Trimming at V came to 1 base and at J to 3 bases, leaving 3 bases not matched to a gene. In germline, CDR1 is MNHEY, CDR2 SVGEGT. The CDR3, as DNA: TGTGCCAGCAGTTACTTGGCAGGGGGCTACGAGCAGTACTTC. Its protein is CASSYLAGGYEQYF.

The V and J genes are TRBV5-1 and TRBJ1-4, with D tentatively TRBD1 (6 bases). Germline V lookup: CDR1 SGHRS, CDR2 YFSETQ. V lost 0 bases and J lost 8, with 14 bases in between. This CDR3 has 15 residues. The CDR3 DNA sequence: TGCGCCAGCAGCTTGGAGCTGGGGGCCTGGGAAAAACTGTTTTTT. Encoded protein: CASSLELGAWEKLFF.

This clonotype was observed many times. The gene calls are TRBV5-1 and TRBJ2-5, with D maybe TRBD2 (6 bases). The CDR3 has 14 amino acids. The V gene lost 0 bases and the J gene lost 5 bases, with 11 bases spanning the gap. Per the germline V gene, CDR1 is SGHRS and CDR2 is YFSETQ. This CDR3 reads CASSLEAGYETQYF. CDR3 DNA: TGCGCCAGCAGCTTGGAAGCGGGTTACGAGACCCAGTACTTC. Using reference TRBV5-1 and TRBJ2-5 for the parts outside the CDR3, the full variable domain is KAGVTQTPRYLIKTRGQQVTLSCSPISGHRSVSWYQQTPGQGLQFLFEYFSETQRNKGNFPGRFSGRQFSNSRSEMNVSTLELGDSALYLCASSLEAGYETQYFGPGTRLLVL.

This clonotype was seen repeatedly, ten times or more. This chain joins TRBV9 and TRBJ2-3, with a weak D call TRBD1 (6 bases). Germline V gene data show CDR1 as SGDLS and CDR2 as YYNGEE. Trimming removed 3 bases from V and 0 bases from J, with 14 bases in between. The CDR3 runs 16 residues. The CDR3 spells CASSGPGTSSTDTQYF. The CDR3 DNA sequence: TGTGCCAGCAGCGGACCCGGGACATCTAGCACAGATACGCAGTATTTT. Full variable domain (missing parts from reference TRBV9 and TRBJ2-3): DSGVTQTPKHLITATGQRVTLRCSPRSGDLSVYWYQQSLDQGLQFLIQYYNGEERAKGNILERFSAQQFPDLHSELNLSSLELGDSALYFCASSGPGTSSTDTQYFGPGTRLTVL.

This clonotype has ten or more counts. V and J are TRBV5-1 and TRBJ2-5, with TRBD1 identical over 9 bases. This CDR3 has 15 amino acids. The ends lost 2 bases at V and 5 bases at J; junction bases unmatched: 7. CDR1 is SGHRS and CDR2 is YFSETQ in the germline V gene. The chain's CDR3 is CASSFGGQGGETQYF. As DNA, the CDR3 is TGCGCCAGCAGCTTCGGGGGACAGGGAGGCGAGACCCAGTACTTC.

V usage is TRBV5-1 and J usage is TRBJ1-2, with TRBD1 identical over 9 bases. The CDR3 has 16 residues. Germline CDR1 and CDR2: SGHRS and YFSETQ. J gave up 4 bases and V 4 bases, and 11 bases lay outside the gene matches. The CDR3: CASSPTVGQGAYGYTF. For the CDR3, the DNA is TGCGCCAGCAGCCCAACGGTGGGACAGGGCGCCTATGGCTACACCTTC.

This clonotype has a count of ten or more. V is TRBV5-1 and J is TRBJ1-2, with D possibly being TRBD1 (5 bases). V lost 6 bases, J lost 8 bases, and 26 bases lay in between. In germline, CDR1 is SGHRS, CDR2 YFSETQ. The CDR3 spans 16 residues. The CDR3 sequence is CASTPGPFRGDTGYTF. Written as DNA, the CDR3 is TGCGCCAGCACCCCTGGACCGTTCCGAGGGGATACCGGCTACACCTTC.

As for this clonotype: One end of the junction does not line up with germline, which may come from a read error. The rearrangement uses TRBV7-7 and TRBJ2-5; a possible D gene is TRBD2 (6 bases). Germline V gives CDR1 SSHAT, CDR2 FNYEAQ (reference sequence). The CDR3 extends over 18 amino acids. CDR3 loop: CASSLEGPGRGPQETQYF. The CDR3 nucleotides read TGTGCTAGCAGCTTAGAGGGACCCGGGAGAGGGCCGCAGGAGACCCAGTACTTC. The full variable domain, with the rest looked up from reference TRBV7-7 and TRBJ2-5, is GAGVSQSPRYKVTKRGQDVTLRCDPISSHATLYWYQQALGQGPEFLTYFNYEAQPDKSGLPSDRFSAERPEGSISTLTIQRTEQRDSAMYRCASSLEGPGRGPQETQYFGPGTRLLVL.

This clonotype was counted at least ten times. The V gene is TRBV5-5, the J gene TRBJ2-2; possible D gene TRBD2, 5 bases. With 4 bases removed from V and 8 bases from J, the gap between germline ends came to 12 bases. Germline V gene data show CDR1 as SGHKS and CDR2 as YYEKEE (reference sequence). This CDR3 is 13 amino acids long. The CDR3 coding sequence is TGTGCCAGCAGCCCGGCGGGCAGTGGGGAGCTGTTTTTT. Translated, it gives CASSPAGSGELFF.

This clonotype was detected many times. V is TRBV5-1 and J is TRBJ1-2; TRBD1 aligns across 7 bases. After removal of 0 bases from V and 0 bases from J, the junction contained 2 bases not matched to a gene. CDR1 and CDR2 from the germline V gene are SGHRS and YFSETQ. CDR3 length: 15 residues. CDR3 bases: TGCGCCAGCAGCTTGGGACAGGGAGCTAACTATGGCTACACCTTC. Amino acids: CASSLGQGANYGYTF.

This clonotype has a count of ten or more. CDR3: CSAEGLAQETQYF. The DNA of the CDR3 is TGCAGTGCTGAGGGACTAGCCCAAGAGACCCAGTACTTC. The chain carries TRBV20-1 and TRBJ2-5, with 9 bases identical to TRBD2. The CDR3 totals 13 residues. V lost 5 bases, J lost 1 base, and 2 bases stayed unmatched. Germline assignment: CDR1 DFQATT and CDR2 SNEGSKA (reference sequence).

V gene TRBV5-1 combines with J gene TRBJ2-3; 8 nucleotides align to TRBD2. The CDR3 loop spans 15 amino acids. J lost 3 bases, V lost 1 base, and 4 bases had no gene match. Germline values: CDR1 SGHRS, CDR2 YFSETQ. The CDR3 DNA reads TGCGCCAGCAGCTTGCCAGCGGGAGATACAGATACGCAGTATTTT. Its translation: CASSLPAGDTDTQYF.

This clonotype was detected many times. The chain combines TRBV20-1 with TRBJ1-5; D might be TRBD1 (6 bases). Trimming took off 3 bases at V and 5 bases at J, with 17 bases between the two ends. Germline V gene lookup returns CDR1 DFQATT and CDR2 SNEGSKA (reference sequence). CDR3 length: 15 amino acids. Here the CDR3 reads CSASVGTFKYQPQHF. The CDR3 nucleotides read TGCAGTGCTAGCGTGGGGACATTTAAGTATCAGCCCCAGCATTTT.

The V and J genes are TRBV6-2 or TRBV6-3 and TRBJ2-3, with TRBD2 matching over 11 bases. With V trimmed by 6 bases and J by 2 bases, 7 bases remained unmatched. Germline CDR1 and CDR2: MNHEY and SVGEGT. There are 16 residues in the CDR3. In nucleotides, the CDR3 is TGTGCCAGCAGACCAGGGACTAGCGGACTCACAGATACGCAGTATTTT. Translating gives CASRPGTSGLTDTQYF.

This clonotype came up a few times. The V call is TRBV7-9, the J call TRBJ1-1, with 10 nucleotides matching TRBD1. J lost 11 bases, V lost 4 bases, and 13 bases had no gene match. The CDR3 has 15 amino acids. CDR1 is SEHNR, CDR2 FQNEAQ, per germline (reference sequence). CDR3 loop: CASSYADRGQIEAFF. As DNA, the CDR3 is TGTGCCAGCAGCTACGCCGACAGGGGGCAGATAGAGGCTTTCTTT.

This clonotype was observed many times. The V and J genes are TRBV30 and TRBJ2-1; 10 nucleotides align to TRBD2. The CDR3 is 15 residues long. Germline loops: CDR1 GTSNPN, CDR2 SVGIG (reference sequence). Germline trimming cut 0 bases from V and 8 bases from J; bases unmatched to any gene: 7. The DNA of the CDR3 is TGTGCCTGGAGTGTAGCCACTAGCGGGAACTATGAGCAGTTCTTC. Its translation: CAWSVATSGNYEQFF.